These T cell receptor beta chains were read from a single sample in a study of cytomegalovirus exposure and HLA in healthy donors. The repertoire was sequenced with immunoSEQ multiplex PCR; TCRdb's copy has only in-frame clones and lacks some. The data contain 100,000 or so clones, 60% to 80% of them seen just once; the ten biggest clones take up approximately 3%. The sequenced material came from PBMCs. The receptors were gathered from a man aged 25-40 years in good health and CMV-seronegative. Each CDR3 is given with its conserved first and last residue. The order of the fields is J gene, D gene, V gene, clone size, CDR3 protein, CDR3 DNA. A D gene is named only where the DNA matches it firmly. Clone size is given for some rows only: seen once, a few or many times, or a class if the clone is expanded.

J gene: TRBJ2-1
D gene: TRBD1
V gene: TRBV19
clone size: .
CDR3 protein: CASRVPPGQGSSYNEQFF
CDR3 DNA: TGTGCCAGTAGAGTTCCCCCAGGACAGGGAAGCTCCTACAATGAGCAGTTCTTC

J gene: TRBJ1-1
D gene: .
V gene: TRBV6-6
clone size: .
CDR3 protein: CASSYREGNTEAFF
CDR3 DNA: TGTGCCAGCAGTTACAGGGAGGGGAACACTGAAGCTTTCTTT

J gene: TRBJ2-5
D gene: TRBD1
V gene: TRBV2
clone size: .
CDR3 protein: CATEGAGGGETQYF
CDR3 DNA: TGTGCCACCGAAGGGGCAGGGGGCGGGGAGACCCAGTACTTC

J gene: TRBJ1-1
D gene: .
V gene: TRBV28
clone size: .
CDR3 protein: CASSWGPSQSTEAFF
CDR3 DNA: TGTGCCAGCAGTTGGGGGCCCAGTCAAAGCACTGAAGCTTTCTTT

J gene: TRBJ2-7
D gene: .
V gene: TRBV5-1
clone size: once
CDR3 protein: CASSPRGGGYEQYF
CDR3 DNA: TGCGCCAGCAGCCCACGAGGGGGGGGCTACGAGCAGTACTTC

J gene: TRBJ1-1
D gene: TRBD1
V gene: TRBV2
clone size: .
CDR3 protein: CASITGVNTEAFF
CDR3 DNA: TGTGCCAGTATTACAGGGGTTAACACTGAAGCTTTCTTT

J gene: TRBJ1-5
D gene: .
V gene: TRBV11-2
clone size: few
CDR3 protein: CASSLAGGSNQPQHF
CDR3 DNA: TGTGCCAGCAGCTTAGCTGGCGGAAGCAATCAGCCCCAGCATTTT

J gene: TRBJ2-2
D gene: .
V gene: TRBV5-1
clone size: .
CDR3 protein: CASSPWIGENTGELFF
CDR3 DNA: TGCGCCAGCAGCCCGTGGATCGGGGAAAACACCGGGGAGCTGTTTTTT

J gene: TRBJ2-2
D gene: .
V gene: TRBV11-2
clone size: .
CDR3 protein: CASSLDSYNTGELFF
CDR3 DNA: TGTGCCAGCAGCTTGGACAGCTATAACACCGGGGAGCTGTTTTTT

J gene: TRBJ1-5
D gene: .
V gene: TRBV7-2
clone size: .
CDR3 protein: CTSSLGGVGSNQPQHF
CDR3 DNA: TGTACCAGCAGCTTAGGGGGGGTCGGAAGCAATCAGCCCCAGCATTTT

J gene: TRBJ1-1
D gene: .
V gene: TRBV28
clone size: .
CDR3 protein: CASSPLYNTEAFF
CDR3 DNA: TGTGCCAGCAGTCCACTTTATAACACTGAAGCTTTCTTT

J gene: TRBJ1-2
D gene: .
V gene: TRBV4-3
clone size: .
CDR3 protein: CASSQDLVAGGREGGYTF
CDR3 DNA: TGCGCCAGCAGCCAAGATCTGGTCGCGGGAGGGAGAGAGGGTGGCTACACCTTC

J gene: TRBJ2-7
D gene: .
V gene: TRBV30
clone size: few
CDR3 protein: CAWSVRGKEQYF
CDR3 DNA: TGTGCCTGGAGTGTACGGGGTAAAGAGCAGTACTTC

J gene: TRBJ2-3
D gene: .
V gene: TRBV19
clone size: .
CDR3 protein: CASSIALSPPDTQYF
CDR3 DNA: TGTGCCAGTAGTATAGCTCTCTCCCCTCCAGATACGCAGTATTTT

J gene: TRBJ1-2
D gene: .
V gene: TRBV18
clone size: .
CDR3 protein: CASSPPTGGGYTF
CDR3 DNA: TGTGCCAGCTCACCGCCGACAGGTGGCGGCTACACCTTC